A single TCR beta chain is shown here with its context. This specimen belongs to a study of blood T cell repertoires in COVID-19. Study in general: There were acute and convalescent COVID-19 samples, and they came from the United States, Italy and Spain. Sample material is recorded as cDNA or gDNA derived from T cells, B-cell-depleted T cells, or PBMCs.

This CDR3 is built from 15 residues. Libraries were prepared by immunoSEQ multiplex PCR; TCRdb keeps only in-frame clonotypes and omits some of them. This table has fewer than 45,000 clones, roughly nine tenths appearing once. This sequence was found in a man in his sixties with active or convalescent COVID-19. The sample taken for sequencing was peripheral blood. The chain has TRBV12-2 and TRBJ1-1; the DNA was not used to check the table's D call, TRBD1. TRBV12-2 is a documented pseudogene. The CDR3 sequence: CASRLGSQGNTEAFF. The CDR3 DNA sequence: TGTGCAAGTCGCTTAGGTAGCCAGGGGAACACTGAAGCTTTCTTT.